This passage covers 8 T cell receptor beta chains from one sample sequenced in a study of cytomegalovirus exposure and HLA in healthy donors. The PCR used 60 Vbeta and 13 Jbeta primers. Produced via immunoSEQ multiplex PCR; TCRdb's table is partial and in-frame only. This sample carries 100,000 to 150,000 clones, with about 2.5% going to the ten biggest clones. Sample: PBMCs. These receptors were taken from a man aged 25 to 40 in good health and CMV-seronegative.

The CDR3 DNA follows: TGTGCCAGCAGCCGGGGAACGGATAGGAACACTGAAGCTTTCTTT. Its protein is CASSRGTDRNTEAFF. The chain is built from TRBV5-4 and TRBJ1-1, with D unresolved. V was trimmed by 4 bases and J by 1 base, leaving 14 bases between them. Germline CDR1 and CDR2: SGHNT and YYREEE (reference sequence). This CDR3 is 15 amino acids long. Combining the CDR3 with reference TRBV5-4 and TRBJ1-1 gives the whole variable domain ETGVTQSPTHLIKTRGQQVTLRCSSQSGHNTVSWYQQALGQGPQFIFQYYREEENGRGNFPPRFSGLQFPNYSSELNVNALELDDSALYLCASSRGTDRNTEAFFGQGTRLTVV.

The chain combines TRBV30 with TRBJ1-2; 7 bases are shared with TRBD1. Germline V lookup: CDR1 GTSNPN, CDR2 SVGIG (reference sequence). The CDR3 runs to 13 residues. Trimming removed 3 bases from V and 5 bases from J; junction bases left unmatched: 6. CDR3 DNA: TGTGCCTGGAGGGCGACAGGGTATTATGGCTACACCTTC. Protein: CAWRATGYYGYTF.

As DNA, the CDR3 is TGCGCCAGCAGCTTGGACAGGCAATATAATTCACCCCTCCACTTT. Translated: CASSLDRQYNSPLHF. The gene calls are TRBV5-1 and TRBJ1-6; possibly TRBD1 for D (5 bases). The germline V and J ends were trimmed by 0 bases and 4 bases, with 8 bases remaining between them. The CDR3 totals 15 residues. Germline loops: CDR1 SGHRS, CDR2 YFSETQ.

This chain uses TRBV19 with TRBJ1-5; D is perhaps TRBD1 (6 bases). Trimming took 3 bases from V and 4 from J, leaving 10 bases between them. Germline CDR1 is LNHDA and CDR2 is SQIVND (reference sequence). CDR3 length: 14 residues. The CDR3 reads CASSIGTGNQPQHF. The CDR3 DNA follows: TGTGCCAGTAGTATCGGAACAGGGAATCAGCCCCAGCATTTT.

This chain uses TRBV7-8 with TRBJ2-7; 7 bases map to TRBD2. The germline gives CDR1 SGHVS, CDR2 FQNEAQ. J gave up 0 bases and V 6 bases, and 8 bases lay outside the gene matches. There are 15 residues in the CDR3. The CDR3 nucleotides are TGTGCCAGCAGTTCCCGACGCGGGGGCTCCTACGAGCAGTACTTC. Encoded protein: CASSSRRGGSYEQYF.

The chain carries TRBV7-9 and TRBJ1-4; maybe TRBD1 (6 bases). Germline-derived CDR1 and CDR2 are SEHNR and FQNEAQ (reference sequence). V lost 5 bases, J lost 4 bases, and 14 bases lay in between. This CDR3 region has 15 residues. The CDR3 DNA is TGTGCCAGCAGCCAAGGGACACTTTATAATGAAAAACTGTTTTTT. This codes for CASSQGTLYNEKLFF.

The chain joins TRBV29-1 to TRBJ2-1; 7 bases match TRBD2. The V and J ends lost 2 bases and 6 bases, in that order; junction bases with no gene match: 13. Germline V gene data show CDR1 as SQVTM and CDR2 as ANQGSEA. The length of the CDR3 is 16 residues. CDR3 amino acids: CSVELSGGGPGNEQFF. The CDR3 DNA reads TGCAGCGTTGAATTGTCTGGGGGAGGGCCTGGCAATGAGCAGTTCTTC.

The gene calls are TRBV7-3 and TRBJ2-7, with 10 bases lining up with TRBD1. Looked up from germline, CDR1 is SGHTA and CDR2 is FQGTGA. Trimming cost V 6 bases and J 6 bases; bases outside gene matches: 8. The CDR3 sequence is 14 residues long. This chain's CDR3 is CASSPGTGEREQYF. The CDR3 region has the DNA TGTGCCAGCAGTCCCGGGACAGGGGAACGCGAGCAGTACTTC.